This TCR beta chain emerged from a study of cytomegalovirus exposure and HLA in healthy donors. V was pared by 6 bases and J by 6 bases, with 3 bases of the junction left unmatched. CDR1 is MNHNS, CDR2 SASEGT, per germline. This CDR3 contains 14 residues. A word on this clone: Other DNA sequences from this sample encode an identical CDR3 as well.

Use of 60 Vbeta and 13 Jbeta primers characterized the PCR. The table came from immunoSEQ multiplex PCR; TCRdb's copy has only in-frame clones and leaves some out. The sample has about 190,000 clones; 75% to 80% are singletons. The TCR originated in a woman in her twenties or thirties in good health and CMV-seropositive. Sequencing input: PBMCs. The J gene is TRBJ1-5, the V gene TRBV6-1, with 12 bases matching TRBD1. Here the CDR3 reads CASSGTGGGQPQHF. Written as DNA, the CDR3 is TGTGCCAGCAGCGGGACAGGGGGCGGTCAGCCCCAGCATTTT.